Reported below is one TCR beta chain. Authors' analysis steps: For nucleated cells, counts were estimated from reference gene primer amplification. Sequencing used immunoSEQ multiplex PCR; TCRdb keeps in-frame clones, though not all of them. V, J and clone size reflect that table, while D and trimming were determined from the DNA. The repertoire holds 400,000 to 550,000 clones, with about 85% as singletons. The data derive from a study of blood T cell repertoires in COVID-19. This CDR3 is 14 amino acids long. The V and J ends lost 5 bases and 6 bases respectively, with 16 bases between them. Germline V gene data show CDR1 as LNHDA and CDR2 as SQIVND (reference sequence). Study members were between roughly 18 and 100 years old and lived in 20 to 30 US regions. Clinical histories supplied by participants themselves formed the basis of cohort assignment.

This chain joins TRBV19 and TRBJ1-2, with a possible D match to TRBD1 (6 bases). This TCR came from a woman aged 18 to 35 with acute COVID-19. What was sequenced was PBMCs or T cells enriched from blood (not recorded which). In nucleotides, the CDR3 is TGTGCCAGTAGTTCGCCGCAGGGGAAAAATGGCTACACCTTC. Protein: CASSSPQGKNGYTF. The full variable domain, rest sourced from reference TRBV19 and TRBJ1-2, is DGGITQSPKYLFRKEGQNVTLSCEQNLNHDAMYWYRQDPGQGLRLIYYSQIVNDFQKGDIAEGYSVSREKKESFPLTVTSAQKNPTAFYLCASSSPQGKNGYTFGSGTRLTVV.